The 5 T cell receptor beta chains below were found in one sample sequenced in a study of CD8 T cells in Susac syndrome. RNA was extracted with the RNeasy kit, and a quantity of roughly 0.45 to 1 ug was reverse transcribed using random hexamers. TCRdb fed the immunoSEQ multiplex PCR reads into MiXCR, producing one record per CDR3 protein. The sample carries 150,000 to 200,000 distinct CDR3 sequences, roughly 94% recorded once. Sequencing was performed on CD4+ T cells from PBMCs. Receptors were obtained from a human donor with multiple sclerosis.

This CDR3 reads CASSEPRRGGGSGYTF. In DNA form, the CDR3 reads TGTGCCAGCAGTGAACCCCGTCGGGGAGGGGGAAGTGGCTACACCTTC. The chain links TRBV25-1 to TRBJ1-2, with a weak D call TRBD1 (6 bases). V was shortened by 2 bases and J by 7 bases, with 20 bases between the two germline ends. The CDR3 runs 16 residues. Germline assignment: CDR1 MGHDK and CDR2 SYGVNS.

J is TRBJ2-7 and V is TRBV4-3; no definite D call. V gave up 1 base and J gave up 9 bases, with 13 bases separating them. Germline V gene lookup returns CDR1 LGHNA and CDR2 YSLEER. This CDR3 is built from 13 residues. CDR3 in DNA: TGCGCCAGCAGCCAAGCCCACACCGGCCTGCAGTACTTC. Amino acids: CASSQAHTGLQYF.

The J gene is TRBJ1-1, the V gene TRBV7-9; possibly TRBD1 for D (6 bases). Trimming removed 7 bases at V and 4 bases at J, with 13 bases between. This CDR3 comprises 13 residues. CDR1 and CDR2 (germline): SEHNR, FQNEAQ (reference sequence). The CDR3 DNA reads TGTGCCAGCACCAAGGGGGATTTCACTGAAGCTTTCTTT. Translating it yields CASTKGDFTEAFF.

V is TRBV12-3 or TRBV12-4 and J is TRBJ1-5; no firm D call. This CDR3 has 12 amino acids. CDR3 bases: TGTGCTGAGGGTCGGGGAAATCAGCCCCAGCATTTT. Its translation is CAEGRGNQPQHF.

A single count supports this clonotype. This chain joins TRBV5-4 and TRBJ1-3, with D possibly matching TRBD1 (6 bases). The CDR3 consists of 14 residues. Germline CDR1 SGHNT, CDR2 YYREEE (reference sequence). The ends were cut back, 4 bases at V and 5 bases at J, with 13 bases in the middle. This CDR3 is CASSRGGRRNTIYF. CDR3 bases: TGTGCCAGCAGCCGGGGGGGCAGAAGAAACACCATATATTTT.